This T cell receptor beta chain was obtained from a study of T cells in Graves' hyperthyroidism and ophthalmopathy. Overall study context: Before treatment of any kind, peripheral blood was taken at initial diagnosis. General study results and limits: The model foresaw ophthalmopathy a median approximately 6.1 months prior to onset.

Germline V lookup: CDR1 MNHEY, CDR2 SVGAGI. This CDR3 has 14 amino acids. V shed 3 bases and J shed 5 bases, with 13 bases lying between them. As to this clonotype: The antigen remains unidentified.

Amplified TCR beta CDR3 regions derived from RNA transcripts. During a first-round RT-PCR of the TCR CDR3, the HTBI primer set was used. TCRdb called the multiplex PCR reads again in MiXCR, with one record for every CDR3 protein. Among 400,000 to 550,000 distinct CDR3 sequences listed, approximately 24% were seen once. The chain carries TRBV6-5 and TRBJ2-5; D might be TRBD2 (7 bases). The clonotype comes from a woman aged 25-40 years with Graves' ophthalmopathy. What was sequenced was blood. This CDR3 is CASSYTGGLETQYF. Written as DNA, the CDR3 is TGTGCCAGCAGTTATACCGGGGGGCTGGAGACCCAGTACTTC.